Listed below are T cell receptor beta chains from one sample, sequenced in a study of T cells in Graves' hyperthyroidism and ophthalmopathy. Using its own MiXCR run on the multiplex PCR reads, TCRdb lists one record per CDR3 protein. Among 400,000 to 550,000 distinct CDR3 sequences listed, less than 25% were seen once. Sequenced material: blood. Receptors were obtained from a woman aged 25-40 years with Graves' ophthalmopathy. The CDR3 runs from the conserved cysteine through the conserved F or W. Fields, in order: D gene, clone size, V gene, J gene, CDR3 protein, CDR3 DNA. A D gene is named only where the DNA matches it firmly. Part of the rows lack a size; the others show once, few, many or a class for expanded clones.

>-|many|TRBV4-1|TRBJ1-5
CASSQDSGSNQPQHF
TGCGCCAGCAGCCAAGATTCCGGTAGCAATCAGCCCCAGCATTTT
>-|many|TRBV20-1|TRBJ1-1
CSARDTRVMVMNTEAFF
TGCAGTGCTAGAGACACCCGCGTGATGGTGATGAACACTGAAGCTTTCTTT
>TRBD2|once|TRBV20-1|TRBJ2-7
CSTGRAGDEQYF
TGCAGTACCGGGAGGGCTGGAGACGAGCAGTACTTC
>-|many|TRBV20-1|TRBJ2-7
CSAPRSYEQYF
TGCAGTGCGCCCAGGAGTTACGAGCAGTACTTC
>-|many|TRBV12-3/TRBV12-4|TRBJ1-1
CASSSDPENTEAFF
TGTGCCAGCAGTTCTGATCCAGAGAACACTGAAGCTTTCTTT
>TRBD1|-|TRBV12-3/TRBV12-4|TRBJ1-1
CASSERGTAQNTEAFF
TGTGCCAGCAGTGAGAGAGGGACAGCCCAGAACACTGAAGCTTTCTTT
>TRBD2|many|TRBV6-5|TRBJ2-5
CASSSPGLAGGIQETQYF
TGTGCCAGCAGCTCGCCGGGACTAGCGGGGGGCATTCAAGAGACCCAGTACTTC
>-|many|TRBV7-2|TRBJ2-7
CASSMGPSYEQYF
TGTGCCAGCAGCATGGGACCGTCCTACGAGCAGTACTTC
>-|many|TRBV14|TRBJ2-4
CASSQDHSNIQYF
TGTGCCAGCAGCCAAGACCACAGCAACATTCAGTACTTC
>-|few|TRBV6-1|TRBJ1-5
CASSEYNQPQHF
TGTGCCAGCAGTGAATACAATCAGCCCCAGCATTTT
>-|many|TRBV20-1|TRBJ2-7
CSARGLQSYEQYF
TGCAGTGCTAGGGGACTGCAATCCTACGAGCAGTACTTC
>-|-|TRBV12-5|TRBJ1-6
CASGHLTEPDSDNSPLHF
TGTGCTAGTGGTCACCTAACCGAGCCGGACAGCGATAATTCACCCCTCCACTTT
>-|many|TRBV19|TRBJ1-2
CASSMAGRSGYTF
TGTGCCAGTAGTATGGCAGGCCGGTCAGGCTACACCTTC
>-|many|TRBV29-1|TRBJ1-1
CSVFQGMNTEAFF
TGCAGCGTTTTTCAGGGAATGAACACTGAAGCTTTCTTT
>-|many|TRBV19|TRBJ1-5
CASIFRGEGGNQPQHF
TGTGCCAGTATATTTCGGGGGGAAGGAGGCAATCAGCCCCAGCATTTT
>TRBD2|-|TRBV7-8|TRBJ2-2
CASQSLRSGSLTGELFF
TGTGCCAGCCAAAGCCTGAGAAGCGGGAGTTTGACCGGGGAGCTGTTTTTT
>TRBD1|many|TRBV20-1|TRBJ1-6
CSARQGMTLHF
TGCAGTGCCAGACAGGGTATGACCCTCCACTTT
>-|many|TRBV6-5|TRBJ1-1
CASSYDRKNTEAFF
TGTGCCAGCAGTTACGACAGGAAGAACACTGAAGCTTTCTTT
>-|many|TRBV2|TRBJ1-2
CASAYEKGYGYTF
TGTGCCAGCGCATACGAAAAGGGGTATGGCTACACCTTC
>-|many|TRBV15|TRBJ2-7
CATSRGGGEQYF
TGTGCCACCAGCAGAGGAGGGGGCGAGCAGTACTTC
>-|-|TRBV9|TRBJ1-1
CAISVGSMNTEAFF
TGTGCCATCAGCGTAGGCAGCATGAACACTGAAGCTTTCTTT
>-|-|TRBV18|TRBJ1-5
CASSPIRDNQPQHF
TGTGCCAGCTCACCAATCCGGGACAATCAGCCCCAGCATTTT
>-|many|TRBV28|TRBJ2-7
CASSLAGNDEQYF
TGTGCCAGCAGTTTGGCAGGGAACGACGAGCAGTACTTC
>-|-|TRBV12-3/TRBV12-4|TRBJ1-1
CASSLNANTEAFF
TGTGCCAGCAGTTTAAATGCTAACACTGAAGCTTTCTTT
>TRBD1|many|TRBV20-1|TRBJ1-2
CSPGTGGGYTF
TGCAGTCCCGGGACAGGGGGTGGCTACACCTTC
>TRBD1|many|TRBV10-3|TRBJ2-2
CAIGQGPDTGELFF
TGTGCCATCGGACAGGGGCCTGACACCGGGGAGCTGTTTTTT
>-|many|TRBV6-1|TRBJ2-2
CASSTGFPGVGELFF
TGTGCCAGCAGTACGGGGTTTCCGGGAGTCGGGGAGCTGTTTTTT
>TRBD1|many|TRBV12-3/TRBV12-4|TRBJ2-7
CASSPSDRGYEQYF
TGTGCCAGCAGTCCCTCGGACAGGGGCTACGAGCAGTACTTC
>-|many|TRBV6-2/TRBV6-3|TRBJ2-4
CASSYFDGDIKYF
TGTGCCAGCAGTTACTTCGATGGGGACATTAAGTACTTC
>-|many|TRBV14|TRBJ2-7
CASSLFAGPSYEQYF
TGTGCCAGCAGCCTATTTGCAGGGCCGAGTTACGAGCAGTACTTC
>TRBD2|-|TRBV6-2/TRBV6-3|TRBJ2-5
CASSNYGTSGIETQYF
TGTGCCAGCAGTAATTACGGGACTAGCGGGATAGAGACCCAGTACTTC
>TRBD1|many|TRBV5-1|TRBJ1-2
CASSLGPKDRANGYTF
TGCGCCAGCAGCTTGGGCCCGAAGGACAGGGCGAATGGCTACACCTTC
>TRBD1|many|TRBV7-8|TRBJ1-2
CASGPGQLSAGYTF
TGTGCCAGCGGACCGGGACAGCTCAGCGCGGGCTACACCTTC
>-|many|TRBV20-1|TRBJ1-1
CSAWGRPMNTEAFF
TGCAGTGCTTGGGGGAGACCTATGAACACTGAAGCTTTCTTT
>-|many|TRBV7-9|TRBJ1-6
CASSFVGRQGSPLHF
TGTGCCAGCAGCTTTGTCGGAAGGCAGGGTTCACCCCTCCACTTT
>TRBD1|few|TRBV27|TRBJ2-5
CASSPWTGPGETQYF
TGTGCCAGCAGCCCCTGGACAGGGCCAGGAGAGACCCAGTACTTC
>TRBD1|many|TRBV12-3/TRBV12-4|TRBJ2-7
CASSLRTGGTYEQYF
TGTGCCAGCAGTCTCAGGACAGGGGGAACCTACGAGCAGTACTTC
>-|-|TRBV20-1|TRBJ1-6
CSGVRDVLDSPLHF
TGCAGTGGCGTGAGGGACGTTCTGGATTCACCCCTCCACTTT
>TRBD1|-|TRBV7-9|TRBJ1-2
CASSETGTAFYGYTF
TGTGCCAGCAGCGAAACCGGGACAGCCTTCTATGGCTACACCTTC
>-|-|TRBV4-1|TRBJ2-7
CASSQAAGTVSYEQYF
TGCGCCAGCAGCCAAGCCGCCGGGACCGTCTCCTACGAGCAGTACTTC
>TRBD2|many|TRBV2|TRBJ2-7
CASIRGGLAGDEQYF
TGTGCCAGCATCCGGGGAGGACTAGCGGGGGACGAGCAGTACTTC
>-|-|TRBV15|TRBJ2-5
CATSGDGQVETQYF
TGTGCCACCAGCGGTGACGGGCAGGTTGAGACCCAGTACTTC
>-|many|TRBV7-3|TRBJ2-6
CASSGRNRHSGANVLTF
TGTGCCAGCAGCGGCCGTAATCGCCACTCTGGGGCCAACGTCCTGACTTTC
>-|many|TRBV12-3/TRBV12-4|TRBJ2-5
CASSLAGGGETQYF
TGTGCCAGCAGTTTAGCGGGGGGCGGAGAGACCCAGTACTTC
>-|-|TRBV28|TRBJ2-7
CASRVADEQYF
TGTGCCAGCCGTGTAGCGGACGAGCAGTACTTC